The 4 T cell receptor beta chains in this list originate from one sample, sequenced in a study of human T cells and chemical hapten exposure. The authors' total RNA extraction used unfractionated whole blood. TCRdb processed the 5' RACE reads anew with MiXCR; each CDR3 protein has one entry. The table records about 140,000 distinct CDR3 sequences, 4.1% of them present only once. All receptors come from a female donor in good health.

This clonotype was picked up a small number of times. This sequence joins TRBV28 and TRBJ2-7, with D unclear. The V and J ends lost 5 bases and 0 bases respectively, with 8 bases between them. Per the germline V gene, CDR1 is MDHEN and CDR2 is SYDVKM. The CDR3 spans 13 residues. CDR3 loop: CASSKRSSYEQYF. The CDR3 coding sequence is TGTGCCAGCAGTAAAAGGTCCTCCTACGAGCAGTACTTC. The full variable domain, completed using reference TRBV28 and TRBJ2-7, is DVKVTQSSRYLVKRTGEKVFLECVQDMDHENMFWYRQDPGLGLRLIYFSYDVKMKEKGDIPEGYSVSREKKERFSLILESASTNQTSMYLCASSKRSSYEQYFGPGTRLTVT.

The V call is TRBV12-3 or TRBV12-4, the J call TRBJ1-5, with D possibly being TRBD1 (5 bases). The V end was cut by 7 bases, the J end by 3 bases, with 13 bases between. This CDR3 region has 14 residues. In DNA, the CDR3 is TGTGCCAGCACAGGGCCAGGCTACAATCAGCCCCAGCATTTT. Encoded protein: CASTGPGYNQPQHF.

A note on this clonotype: Given a much more abundant clone one base away, this may be a read error. This chain uses TRBV2 with TRBJ1-2; 9 positions match TRBD1. The ends lost 7 bases at V and 6 bases at J; junction bases unmatched: 9. CDR3 length equals 14 residues. Germline V lookup: CDR1 SNHLY, CDR2 FYNNEI. CDR3 region: CASTEDRGRDGYTF. The CDR3 nucleotides are TGTGCCAGCACCGAGGACAGGGGACGAGATGGCTACACCTTC. Looking up the rest from reference TRBV2 and TRBJ1-2 gives the full variable domain: EPEVTQTPSHQVTQMGQEVILRCVPISNHLYFYWYRQILGQKVEFLVSFYNNEISEKSEIFDDQFSVERPDGSNFTLKIRSTKLEDSAMYFCASTEDRGRDGYTFGSGTRLTVV.

This clonotype came up many times. The chain joins TRBV7-9 to TRBJ2-5; D uncertain. The CDR3 loop spans 14 amino acids. Germline lookup yields CDR1 SEHNR and CDR2 FQNEAQ (reference sequence). V was trimmed by 0 bases and J by 1 base, leaving 6 bases between them. The CDR3 bases are TGTGCCAGCAGCTTAGCGCTCGGCCAAGAGACCCAGTACTTC. This translates into CASSLALGQETQYF.